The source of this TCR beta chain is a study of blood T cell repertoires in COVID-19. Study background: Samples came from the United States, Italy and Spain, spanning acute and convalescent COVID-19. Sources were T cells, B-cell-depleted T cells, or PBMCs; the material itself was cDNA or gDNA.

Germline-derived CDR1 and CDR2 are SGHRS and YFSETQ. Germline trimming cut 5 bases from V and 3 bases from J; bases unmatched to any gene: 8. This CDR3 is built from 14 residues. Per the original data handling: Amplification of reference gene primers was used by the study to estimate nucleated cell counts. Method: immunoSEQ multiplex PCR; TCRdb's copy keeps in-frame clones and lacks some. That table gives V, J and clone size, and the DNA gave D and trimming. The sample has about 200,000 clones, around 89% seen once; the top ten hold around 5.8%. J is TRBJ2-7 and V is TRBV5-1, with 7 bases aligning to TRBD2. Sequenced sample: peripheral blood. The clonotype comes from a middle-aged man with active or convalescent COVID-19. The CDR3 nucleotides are TGCGCCAGCAGACCGAGCGGGACCTTCTACGAGCAGTACTTC. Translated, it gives CASRPSGTFYEQYF.